This entry is about one T cell receptor beta chain. Its cognate antigen is unknown. This CDR3 contains 12 residues. Trimming removed 1 base from V and 5 bases from J, with 6 bases in between. Germline V CDR1 and CDR2: SNHLY, FYNNEI. The data derive from a study of blood T cells in healthy people across ages. The study's findings and limits: It was found that TCR beta diversity correlated strongly with the percentage of naive T cells.

Using a J-beta primer mix together with a sample-barcoded 5' primer, a second PCR was run for roughly 7 to 11 cycles. TCRdb reanalysed the 5' RACE reads using MiXCR and keeps one entry per CDR3 protein. The data show about 1 million distinct CDR3 sequences, less than 25% seen once. The same specimen was also included in a second study, on T cells of mothers and their children. That report adds: Donors comprised a few healthy Caucasian mothers plus their six children. The yield was over 8 million TCR beta CDR3 reads from each mother and a few million from each child. Related mother and child pairs showed slightly greater overlap (not significant) than unrelated pairs did.

Source material: blood. The J gene is TRBJ2-7, the V gene TRBV2; D is unresolved. The receptor was isolated from a girl under 10 years old in good health. This chain's CDR3 is CASSEGNDEQYF. The CDR3 nucleotides are TGTGCCAGCAGTGAAGGGAATGACGAGCAGTACTTC.